Listed here are 17 T cell receptor beta chains from one sample, sequenced in a study of response to subunit inactivated influenza vaccine. A single record per CDR3 protein comes from TCRdb applying MiXCR to the RT-PCR reads. The table lists about 650,000 distinct CDR3 sequences, more than 15% of them singletons. This sample comprised PBMCs from blood, obtained approximately 12 days after vaccination. Receptors originate from a man aged 50-59 years who received an inactivated influenza vaccine.

This clonotype occurred a few times. With a much larger clone just one base away, this may be a read error. The chain carries TRBV5-1 and TRBJ2-1; 7 bases are shared with TRBD1. Per germline, CDR1 SGHRS and CDR2 YFSETQ. The length of the CDR3 is 15 residues. The J segment lost 1 base and the V segment lost 4 bases, leaving 5 bases of the junction unmatched. The CDR3 loop reads CASSQDRESYNEQFF. The CDR3 DNA reads as TGCGCCAGCAGCCAAGACAGGGAATCCTACAATGAGCAGTTCTTC. Filled out from reference TRBV5-1 and TRBJ2-1, the complete variable domain reads KAGVTQTPRYLIKTRGQQVTLSCSPISGHRSVSWYQQTPGQGLQFLFEYFSETQRNKGNFPGRFSGRQFSNSRSEMNVSTLELGDSALYLCASSQDRESYNEQFFGPGTRLTVL.

CDR3 DNA sequence: TGTGCCAGCAGCGTTTCAGTCGAAGCCCGATGGGAGCAGTACTTC. It codes for CASSVSVEARWEQYF. This chain links TRBV4-2 with TRBJ2-7; the D is unclear. Germline V gene lookup returns CDR1 LGHNA and CDR2 YNFKEQ. The ends were cut back, 5 bases at V and 7 bases at J, with 21 bases in the middle. This CDR3 spans 15 amino acids.

This clonotype was detected many times. The genes are TRBV7-8 and TRBJ2-2; D gene unclear. The CDR3 runs to 17 residues. The germline gives CDR1 SGHVS, CDR2 FQNEAQ. V was pared by 1 base and J by 2 bases, with 14 bases between. The CDR3 region is CASSLVRSRINTGELFF. The DNA for the CDR3 is TGTGCCAGCAGCTTAGTGCGGAGCAGGATCAACACCGGGGAGCTGTTTTTT.

This clonotype was recorded many times. V usage is TRBV7-9 and J usage is TRBJ2-7, with D perhaps matching TRBD1 or TRBD2 (5 bases each). Trimming cost V 2 bases and J 4 bases, with 9 bases left between them. This CDR3 comprises 13 residues. The germline V gene has CDR1 SEHNR and CDR2 FQNEAQ (reference sequence). The CDR3 DNA sequence: TGTGCCAGCAGCTTATCGGGACCTTACGAGCAGTACTTC. It translates to CASSLSGPYEQYF.

There are a few counts of this clonotype. The CDR3 nucleotides are TGTGCCATCAGCCCTCGGGCAGGGGCCGGCGGGGAGCTGTTTTTT. Its protein is CAISPRAGAGGELFF. The V and J genes are TRBV10-3 and TRBJ2-2; D might be TRBD1 (6 bases). The germline gives CDR1 ENHRY, CDR2 SYGVKD. This CDR3 is built from 15 residues. The V gene lost 6 bases and the J gene lost 7 bases, with 18 bases spanning the gap.

This chain joins TRBV20-1 and TRBJ2-6; D remains ambiguous. This CDR3 is 13 amino acids long. V lost 5 bases and J lost 0, with 5 bases in between. CDR1 and CDR2 from the germline V gene are DFQATT and SNEGSKA (reference sequence). The CDR3 region is CSAPSSGANVLTF. The CDR3 DNA follows: TGCAGTGCTCCCAGCTCTGGGGCCAACGTCCTGACTTTC.

The table lists this clonotype with many counts. This rearrangement joins TRBV12-3 or TRBV12-4 to TRBJ1-1; 8 positions agree with TRBD1. The junction had 15 bases not matched to a gene; V was cut back by 5 bases and J by 1 base. The CDR3 extends over 18 amino acids. The CDR3 is CASSPADRGSRANTEAFF. The CDR3 region has the DNA TGTGCCAGCAGTCCCGCCGACAGGGGCAGTCGGGCGAACACTGAAGCTTTCTTT.

This clonotype was seen a handful of times. The chain carries TRBV4-3 and TRBJ2-5; 7 bases match TRBD2. V was clipped by 4 bases and J by 5 bases; unmatched bases: 13. The CDR3 runs 16 residues. Germline V gives CDR1 LGHNA, CDR2 YSLEER. CDR3 in amino acids: CASSRSFREGWETQYF. The CDR3 DNA sequence: TGCGCCAGCAGCCGATCCTTCAGGGAGGGGTGGGAGACCCAGTACTTC.

This clonotype was recorded a few times. The rearrangement joins TRBV18 to TRBJ2-7, with 8 bases aligning to TRBD1. Germline V CDR1 and CDR2: KGHSH, LQKENI. J was trimmed by 7 bases and V by 4 bases; bases with no gene match: 9. This CDR3 is built from 14 residues. The CDR3 reads CASSLKQGVGEQYF. The CDR3 DNA reads TGTGCCAGCTCACTAAAACAGGGGGTTGGGGAGCAGTACTTC.

This clonotype was seen only a few times. The chain joins TRBV19 to TRBJ2-1; TRBD2 matches 10 bases. Germline V gene data show CDR1 as LNHDA and CDR2 as SQIVND (reference sequence). Trimming cost V 9 bases and J 1 base; bases outside gene matches: 12. The CDR3 is 17 residues long. The CDR3 sequence: CASSASGSRLSYNEQFF. CDR3 DNA: TGTGCCAGCAGCGCTAGCGGGAGTAGGTTGTCCTACAATGAGCAGTTCTTC.

V and J are TRBV12-3 or TRBV12-4 and TRBJ2-7; tentatively, D is TRBD1 (6 bases). The V end was cut by 3 bases, the J end by 3 bases, with 12 bases between. The CDR3 extends over 14 amino acids. The CDR3 region is CASSLSDSIYEQYF. The CDR3 DNA reads TGTGCCAGCAGTTTGTCGGACAGTATCTACGAGCAGTACTTC.

This clonotype has more than one count but fewer than ten. This chain uses TRBV12-3 or TRBV12-4 with TRBJ2-1, with D tentatively TRBD1 (6 bases). The CDR3 extends over 12 amino acids. V was trimmed by 7 bases and J by 9 bases, leaving 13 bases between them. The CDR3 DNA reads as TGTGCCAGCAACCAAGGGGGTGGTGAGCAGTTCTTC. It yields the protein CASNQGGGEQFF.

This clonotype appeared a few times. The chain has TRBV10-3 and TRBJ2-7; 14 bases are shared with TRBD2. Germline values: CDR1 ENHRY, CDR2 SYGVKD. V gave up 4 bases and J gave up 7 bases; unmatched junction bases: 9. CDR3 length equals 16 residues. CDR3 nucleotide sequence: TGTGCCATCAGTGCCCCGGGACTAGCGGGAGTGGAGGAGCAGTACTTC. Encoded protein: CAISAPGLAGVEEQYF.

The V gene is TRBV2, the J gene TRBJ2-5; 7 bases map to TRBD1. The V gene's germline CDR1 is SNHLY and CDR2 FYNNEI. V lost 1 base and J lost 5; bases outside the gene matches: 7. This CDR3 has 15 amino acids. The CDR3 region has the DNA TGTGCCAGCAGTGAAGAACAGGGGAAGGGGGAGACCCAGTACTTC. Amino acid sequence: CASSEEQGKGETQYF.

The chain joins TRBV15 to TRBJ2-7; TRBD1 agrees at 7 bases. This CDR3 is built from 16 residues. Germline trimming cut 3 bases from V and 1 base from J; bases unmatched to any gene: 9. The germline V gene encodes CDR1 LNHNV and CDR2 YYDKDF (reference sequence). The CDR3 bases are TGTGCCACCAGCAGCACAGACAGGGACGGGTCCTACGAGCAGTACTTC. This codes for CATSSTDRDGSYEQYF.

The chain is built from TRBV27 and TRBJ1-3; D uncertain. The germline CDR1 and CDR2 sequences are MNHEY and SMNVEV (reference sequence). CDR3 length: 13 amino acids. V dropped 8 bases and J dropped 0 bases, with 8 bases sitting between them. The CDR3 sequence: CASSLVSGNTIYF. The DNA for the CDR3 is TGTGCCAGCTCACTCGTCTCTGGAAACACCATATATTTT.

This clonotype was seen a handful of times. The chain joins TRBV5-1 to TRBJ2-1; 15 bases map to TRBD2. V lost 5 bases, J lost 7 bases, and 7 bases stayed unmatched. Germline-derived CDR1 and CDR2 are SGHRS and YFSETQ. The CDR3 spans 16 residues. CDR3 DNA: TGCGCCAGCAGGCGGACTAGCGGGGGGGGTCGAAATGAGCAGTTCTTC. It translates to CASRRTSGGGRNEQFF.